The present TCR beta chain was sequenced within a study of T cell changes during pregnancy in multiple sclerosis. There are 15 residues in the CDR3. V lost 0 bases and J lost 2; bases outside the gene matches: 7. Germline V gene lookup returns CDR1 GTSNPN and CDR2 SVGIG (reference sequence). Profiled with immunoSEQ multiplex PCR; TCRdb holds only in-frame clones, not every one. Seen here are over 40,000 clones, almost 90% observed once, and the top ten hold 4.5% to 5.5%. This material consisted of peripheral blood, taken in the second trimester of pregnancy. The source is a female donor in good health, enrolled as a control in a pregnancy study. The chain carries TRBV30 and TRBJ2-7, with TRBD1 identical over 7 bases. CDR3 sequence: CAWSVQGNGPYEQYF. In DNA form, the CDR3 reads TGTGCCTGGAGTGTACAGGGGAACGGCCCCTACGAGCAGTACTTC.